The present T cell receptor (beta chain) was sequenced within a study of T cells in Graves' hyperthyroidism and ophthalmopathy. Amplified TCR beta CDR3 regions came from RNA transcripts. The study used the HTBI primer set for a first-round RT-PCR of the TCR CDR3. TCRdb fed the multiplex PCR reads into MiXCR, producing one record per CDR3 protein. This table holds over 300,000 distinct CDR3 sequences, 12% to 15% found once. At least ten counts were recorded for this clonotype. The antigen is undetermined. General study results and limits: Researchers report that a 13 V-J model separated ophthalmopathy from stable hyperthyroidism.

The CDR3 consists of 14 residues. CDR1 MDHEN and CDR2 SYDVKM come from the germline V gene. With V trimmed by 6 bases and J by 2 bases, 3 bases remained unmatched. This chain joins TRBV28 and TRBJ2-3, with 9 bases identical to TRBD2. Material: blood. The TCR was taken from a woman aged 40 to 50 with Graves' ophthalmopathy. CDR3 in amino acids: CASRIAGVTDTQYF. In nucleotides, the CDR3 is TGTGCCAGCAGGATAGCGGGGGTCACAGATACGCAGTATTTT.